This note documents a single TCR beta chain sequence. As yet, its antigen is unknown. Treatment denoted: oral pan-JAK inhibitor, 5-10 mg twice daily. Sequencing templates came from extracted RNA that was reverse transcribed into cDNA. The data were produced by immunoSEQ multiplex PCR, yet TCRdb's version contains in-frame clones alone and is incomplete. The sample contains about 250,000 clones, 60% of which appear only once. The data belong to a study of CD8+ T cells in alopecia areata. As for the study in general: A 6-month period off drug followed tofacitinib, which lasted 6 to 18 months.

Germline CDR1 and CDR2: KGHSH and LQKENI. The CDR3 runs 14 residues. Trimming removed 6 bases at V and 1 base at J, with 12 bases between. General study results and limits: Lesional scalp displayed greater clonality than normal scalp, most notably in alopecia totalis/universalis.

This chain connects TRBV18 to TRBJ1-1; the D is unclear. The sample here was CD4+ T cells sorted from blood, taken around week 54, from a patient treated with tofacitinib. This receptor was identified in a human donor with alopecia areata. In DNA form, the CDR3 reads TGTGCCAGCTCTTTAGGGCCCGGGAACACTGAAGCTTTCTTT. This sequence encodes CASSLGPGNTEAFF.